This T cell receptor (beta chain) derives from a study of shared clonotypes between healthy human individuals. Study context: Each donor's CD4 naive and CD4 memory cells filled three plates apiece, CD8 naive two, and CD8 memory one.

The CDR3 totals 12 residues. Per germline, CDR1 SEHNR and CDR2 FQNEAQ (reference sequence). Whole-study results and caveats: With a few donors compared, approximately 5% of naive CD4 clonotypes were shared.

The assay was run at deep level. Clones were read by immunoSEQ multiplex PCR, and TCRdb kept only the in-frame ones, dropping some. The table includes more than 2,000,000 clones, more than 80% detected once. Comments on this clone: The antigen is unknown.

V is TRBV7-9 and J is TRBJ2-5; the D gene is possibly TRBD1 (5 bases). The J call may be faulty, since TRBJ2-7 better matches the DNA end. Sequencing was done on a sample of naive CD4+ T cells sorted from blood. Specified subset: CD45RA+ positively selected. The sequence came from a man between 18 and 29 years old in good health. In DNA, the CDR3 is TGTGCCAGCAGCGTTAGACAGTACGAGCAGTACTTC. It is translated as CASSVRQYEQYF.